The clone carrying this T cell receptor (beta chain) was seen more than once but under ten times. Antigen unknown. This sample is part of a study of beta chain features in type 1 diabetes. Overall study: Taken together, all samples contributed approximately 110 million examined sorted cells.

Whole-study results and caveats: Moderate but significant shortening of TCRB CDR3s was recorded in all four CD4+ subsets from Type 1 diabetes patients.

The CDR3 sequence is 15 residues long. Germline CDR1 is MDHEN and CDR2 is SYDVKM. The V gene end was trimmed by 4 bases and the J gene end by 4 bases; junction bases not matched to a gene: 6. Expressed TCRB transcripts got sequenced, as all isolated RNA was reverse transcribed. The repertoire was sequenced with immunoSEQ multiplex PCR; TCRdb's copy has only in-frame clones and lacks some. The sample holds a few hundred thousand clones, around 16% seen once. The clonotype was recovered from a man aged 25 to 45 with type 1 diabetes. The J gene is TRBJ2-7, the V gene TRBV28, with TRBD2 matching over 11 bases. Input material: naive CD4+ T cells from blood. CDR3 sequence (DNA): TGTGCCAGCAGTTCACCCGGGACTAGCGGTTACGAGCAGTACTTC. The encoded protein is CASSSPGTSGYEQYF.